This T cell receptor beta chain was captured in a study of blood T cell repertoires in COVID-19. Overall study: From T cells, B-cell-depleted T cells, or PBMCs came the material, which was cDNA or gDNA.

Per the study methods: Estimation of nucleated cell counts relied on the amplification of reference gene primers. The repertoire was sequenced with immunoSEQ multiplex PCR; TCRdb's copy has only in-frame clones and lacks some. V, J and clone size are those of that table, while D and trimming were read from the DNA. The sample contains over 70,000 clones, about 87% of which appear only once. Trimming removed 11 bases from V and 6 bases from J, with 26 bases in between. The CDR3 spans 15 residues. In germline, CDR1 is MDHEN, CDR2 SYDVKM. Sequencing was performed on peripheral blood. The TCR sequence derives from a human donor in a cohort sampled during active COVID-19. The V call is TRBV28, the J call TRBJ2-7, with a possible D match to TRBD2 (6 bases). The CDR3 coding sequence is TGTGCCGGCTCGAACCGGGACCGGGGGTACGGCGAGCAGTACTTC. Translation gives CAGSNRDRGYGEQYF. Variable domain in full (rest from reference TRBV28 and TRBJ2-7): DVKVTQSSRYLVKRTGEKVFLECVQDMDHENMFWYRQDPGLGLRLIYFSYDVKMKEKGDIPEGYSVSREKKERFSLILESASTNQTSMYLCAGSNRDRGYGEQYFGPGTRLTVT.